Listed here are 31 T cell receptor beta chains from one sample, sequenced in a study of blood T cell repertoires in COVID-19. Measured with immunoSEQ multiplex PCR; TCRdb has only the in-frame clones, and not every one. Among 200,000 to 250,000 clones listed, about nine tenths were seen once. Specimen: peripheral blood. Receptors were obtained from an elderly man with acute or convalescent COVID-19.

The chain has TRBV6-6 and TRBJ2-2, with 8 bases fitting TRBD2. The CDR3 has 16 amino acids. Per germline, CDR1 MNHNY and CDR2 SVGAGI (reference sequence). The junction had 4 bases not matched to a gene; V was cut back by 2 bases and J by 2 bases. The DNA of the CDR3 is TGTGCCAGCAGTTACACGGGAGGGGGAAACACCGGGGAGCTGTTTTTT. Encoded protein: CASSYTGGGNTGELFF.

The chain couples TRBV27 to TRBJ2-7; D is perhaps TRBD1 (6 bases). The CDR3 loop spans 16 amino acids. V was clipped by 3 bases and J by 6 bases, with 21 bases between them. The germline gives CDR1 MNHEY, CDR2 SMNVEV (reference sequence). The chain's CDR3 is CASSFQGLLVTGEQYV. In DNA, the CDR3 is TGTGCCAGCAGTTTCCAGGGGTTGTTAGTCACGGGCGAGCAGTACGTC.

The chain employs TRBV3-1 (or the pseudogene TRBV3-2) and TRBJ1-4; D is undetermined. CDR1 and CDR2 from the germline V gene are LGHDT and YNNKEL (reference sequence). V gave up 8 bases and J gave up 4 bases, with 8 bases separating them. The CDR3 sequence is 12 residues long. Here the CDR3 DNA reads TGTGCCAGCGAGGGAGGTAATGAAAAACTGTTTTTT. This sequence encodes CASEGGNEKLFF.

CDR3: CASSLDILSGSSYNEQFF. In DNA, the CDR3 is TGTGCCAGCAGCTTAGATATACTAAGCGGGAGCTCCTACAATGAGCAGTTCTTC. The genes are TRBV11-2 and TRBJ2-1, with 8 bases aligning to TRBD2. The V segment lost 0 bases and the J segment 0 bases; nucleotides outside the gene matches: 7. Germline loops: CDR1 SGHAT, CDR2 FQNNGV. CDR3 size: 18 residues.

The chain links TRBV11-2 to TRBJ1-5; D may be TRBD1 (5 bases). CDR1 is SGHAT, CDR2 FQNNGV, per germline. Trimming shortened V by 3 bases and J by 9 bases, and 12 bases separated the two germline ends. This CDR3 comprises 13 residues. CDR3 coding DNA: TGTGCCAGCAGCTTTGGGGAGGGGACGCCCCAGCATTTT. Its translation is CASSFGEGTPQHF.

This sequence joins TRBV27 and TRBJ1-1; perhaps TRBD1 as D (5 bases). CDR3 length: 15 residues. Trimming removed 5 bases from V and 1 base from J, with 14 bases in between. CDR1 and CDR2 (germline): MNHEY, SMNVEV (reference sequence). CDR3 coding DNA: TGTGCCAGCAGTGCCCCCCGGGGGACGAACACTGAAGCTTTCTTT. The encoded protein is CASSAPRGTNTEAFF.

The chain couples TRBV5-1 to TRBJ2-1, with 11 positions matching TRBD2. V dropped 4 bases and J dropped 9; count of bases not matched to a gene: 12. This CDR3 is built from 16 residues. Germline values: CDR1 SGHRS, CDR2 YFSETQ. The CDR3, as DNA: TGCGCCAGCAGCGCAACTTTAGCGGGAGGGAAAGGTGAGCAGTTCTTC. Protein product: CASSATLAGGKGEQFF.

The genes are TRBV3-1 (or the pseudogene TRBV3-2) and TRBJ2-1, with 12 bases matching TRBD2. V gave up 3 bases and J gave up 8 bases; unmatched junction bases: 11. Germline V lookup: CDR1 LGHDT, CDR2 YNNKEL (reference sequence). This CDR3 is 17 amino acids long. CDR3 loop: CASSQRLAGVLGYEQFF. The CDR3 nucleotides are TGTGCCAGCAGCCAGCGACTAGCGGGAGTGCTAGGGTATGAGCAGTTCTTC.

The J gene is TRBJ2-3, the V gene TRBV18; unclear D gene. The germline V gene encodes CDR1 KGHSH and CDR2 LQKENI. Trimming shortened V by 5 bases and J by 4 bases, and 16 bases separated the two germline ends. The CDR3 extends over 15 amino acids. The CDR3 nucleotides are TGTGCCAGCTCAGTTCGGCTCCTTGGAGCAGATACGCAGTATTTT. This codes for CASSVRLLGADTQYF.

This clone was detected once. V gene TRBV15 combines with J gene TRBJ2-1; 10 bases are a match to TRBD2. V lost 1 base and J lost 8; bases outside the gene matches: 8. The germline V gene encodes CDR1 LNHNV and CDR2 YYDKDF (reference sequence). The CDR3 is made up of 16 amino acids. The CDR3 DNA sequence: TGTGCCACCAGCAGAGTTGGGACTAGCGCCTGGTATGAGCAGTTCTTC. Its protein is CATSRVGTSAWYEQFF.

The genes are TRBV19 and TRBJ1-1, with 11 bases that match TRBD1. Trimming removed 5 bases from V and 1 base from J; junction bases left unmatched: 3. The V gene's germline CDR1 is LNHDA and CDR2 SQIVND (reference sequence). CDR3 length: 15 residues. This CDR3 is CASSWGTGGNTEAFF. CDR3 DNA sequence: TGTGCCAGTAGTTGGGGGACAGGGGGGAACACTGAAGCTTTCTTT.

The rearrangement links TRBV18 to TRBJ1-2; D not certain. The CDR3 loop spans 12 amino acids. CDR1 is KGHSH and CDR2 is LQKENI in the germline V gene. The V gene lost 0 bases and the J gene lost 8 bases, with 7 bases spanning the gap. The CDR3 DNA reads TGTGCCAGCTCACCACCGCAGTCCGGCTACACCTTC. Protein product: CASSPPQSGYTF.

This clone was seen a single time. The junction departs from germline at one end; a sequencing error may be responsible. The chain uses TRBV6-2 or TRBV6-3 and TRBJ2-2; the D is unclear. The CDR3 contains 15 residues. Germline CDR1 is MNHEY and CDR2 is SVGEGT. For the CDR3, the DNA is TGTGCCAGCAGCTTGCGGAGTTCGAAGACCGGGGAGCTGTTTTTT. Its protein product is CASSLRSSKTGELFF.

This clone was counted many times. This chain joins TRBV2 and TRBJ2-2; the D gene is possibly TRBD2 (5 bases). The CDR3 length is 13 residues. The germline V gene encodes CDR1 SNHLY and CDR2 FYNNEI. Deletions cut 1 base from V and 7 bases from J, with 7 bases between. The CDR3, as DNA: TGTGCCAGCAGTGAAGGGGAGCTCGGGGAGCTGTTTTTT. Residues: CASSEGELGELFF.

The chain carries TRBV18 and TRBJ1-5; 7 nucleotides line up with TRBD1. The CDR3 spans 15 residues. Germline CDR1 and CDR2: KGHSH and LQKENI. V was pared by 3 bases and J by 3 bases, with 5 bases of the junction left unmatched. The CDR3, as DNA: TGTGCCAGCTCACCTCCGGGACAGAACAATCAGCCCCAGCATTTT. As protein: CASSPPGQNNQPQHF.

This clone appeared once. As DNA, the CDR3 is TGTGCCAGCAGCTCCCCGGCGGACTCAAACTATGGCTACACCTTC. Protein product: CASSSPADSNYGYTF. The chain links TRBV7-3 to TRBJ1-2; D is uncertain. Trimming took 4 bases from V and 2 from J, leaving 14 bases between them. Germline values: CDR1 SGHTA, CDR2 FQGTGA. There are 15 residues in the CDR3.

In its sample, this clone was seen a few times. This rearrangement joins TRBV3-1 (or the pseudogene TRBV3-2) to TRBJ2-2, with no clear D. The CDR3 sequence is 12 residues long. Trimming pared 4 bases from V and 4 bases from J, leaving 4 bases between. CDR1 LGHDT and CDR2 YNNKEL come from the germline V gene (reference sequence). The CDR3 DNA reads TGTGCCAGCAGCCTTCGCACCGGGGAGCTGTTTTTT. Its protein product is CASSLRTGELFF.

This chain joins TRBV4-3 and TRBJ1-6, with TRBD1 identical over 7 bases. This CDR3 is 18 amino acids long. V shed 4 bases and J 9 bases; nucleotides not matched to a gene: 18. Germline CDR1 and CDR2: LGHNA and YSLEER. The CDR3 region is CASSPYPWEAGGFSPLHF. CDR3 DNA: TGCGCCAGCAGCCCCTACCCATGGGAGGCAGGGGGATTTTCACCCCTCCACTTT.

CDR3 region: CASRQGQGARGQPQHF. CDR3 sequence (DNA): TGTGCCAGCAGACAGGGACAGGGGGCGCGTGGTCAGCCCCAGCATTTT. This rearrangement joins TRBV6-6 to TRBJ1-5, with TRBD1 matching 12 bases. Germline V gene sequence: CDR1 MNHNY, CDR2 SVGAGI (reference sequence). The J segment lost 6 bases and the V segment lost 6 bases, leaving 9 bases of the junction unmatched. CDR3 length: 16 amino acids.

This clone was seen a single time. V usage is TRBV3-1 (or the pseudogene TRBV3-2) and J usage is TRBJ2-7; the D is unclear. This CDR3 comprises 12 residues. V was clipped by 2 bases and J by 6 bases, with 8 bases between them. Germline lookup yields CDR1 LGHDT and CDR2 YNNKEL (reference sequence). This CDR3 is CASSQYDTEQYV. The DNA of the CDR3 is TGTGCCAGCAGCCAATATGACACCGAGCAGTACGTC.

This clone appeared a single time. This chain links TRBV2 with TRBJ2-7; D call uncertain. The CDR3 is 14 amino acids. Per the germline V gene, CDR1 is SNHLY and CDR2 is FYNNEI. V dropped 4 bases and J dropped 2 bases, with 12 bases sitting between them. CDR3 nucleotides: TGTGCCAGCAGTGCTGGCCATATGCCCTACGAGCAGTACTTC. Protein: CASSAGHMPYEQYF.

The chain couples TRBV12-3 or TRBV12-4 to TRBJ1-1, with D hard to call. The CDR3 consists of 13 residues. Trimming took off 3 bases at V and 1 base at J, with 6 bases between the two ends. CDR3 sequence (DNA): TGTGCCAGCAGTTTCAGCGGGAACACTGAAGCTTTCTTT. Its translation: CASSFSGNTEAFF.

The chain's CDR3 is CASSSMDREAYEQYF. CDR3 bases: TGTGCCAGCAGCTCTATGGACAGGGAAGCCTACGAGCAGTACTTC. The chain has TRBV7-9 and TRBJ2-7, with 8 nucleotides matching TRBD1. The V segment lost 4 bases and the J segment 2 bases; nucleotides outside the gene matches: 7. The length of the CDR3 is 15 residues. Germline V gene data show CDR1 as SEHNR and CDR2 as FQNEAQ (reference sequence).

This chain links TRBV28 with TRBJ2-3; no clear D gene. Germline V gene data show CDR1 as MDHEN and CDR2 as SYDVKM. Trimming took 6 bases from V and 0 from J, leaving 4 bases between them. The CDR3 totals 12 residues. The CDR3 is CASRESTDTQYF. CDR3 DNA: TGTGCCAGCAGGGAGAGCACAGATACGCAGTATTTT.

This clone has more than one count but fewer than ten. Other DNA sequences in this sample translate to the same CDR3. The chain carries TRBV9 and TRBJ2-1; tentatively, D is TRBD2 (6 bases). There are 15 residues in the CDR3. Deletions cut 4 bases from V and 2 bases from J, with 13 bases between. The germline gives CDR1 SGDLS, CDR2 YYNGEE. For the CDR3, the DNA is TGTGCCAGCAGCCCAGGGACTTTTACCTACAATGAGCAGTTCTTC. Amino acids: CASSPGTFTYNEQFF.

The chain combines TRBV19 with TRBJ2-1, with a tentative D call TRBD2 (6 bases). Deletions cut 6 bases from V and 0 bases from J, with 12 bases between. The CDR3 has 15 amino acids. Germline V gives CDR1 LNHDA, CDR2 SQIVND (reference sequence). The CDR3 nucleotides read TGTGCCAGTAGCCCTAGCGTTAGCTCCTACAATGAGCAGTTCTTC. Translation gives CASSPSVSSYNEQFF.

The chain is built from TRBV12-5 and TRBJ1-2; D perhaps matches TRBD1 (6 bases). The V and J ends lost 6 bases and 2 bases respectively, with 7 bases between them. The CDR3 consists of 12 residues. Per germline, CDR1 LGHNT and CDR2 FRNRAP. In DNA, the CDR3 is TGTGCTAGTGGCGGACAGAACTATGGCTACACCTTC. Its protein product is CASGGQNYGYTF.

About this clone itself: At one end, the junction sequence differs from germline, possibly due to a read error. This chain joins TRBV7-7 and TRBJ2-3; 13 positions agree with TRBD2. CDR1 is SSHAT and CDR2 is FNYEAQ in the germline V gene (reference sequence). This CDR3 is 16 amino acids long. The CDR3 DNA sequence: TGTGCTAGCAGCAAGGGACTAGCGGGACCCACAGATACGCAGTATTTT. Its translation is CASSKGLAGPTDTQYF.

CDR3 region: CASSVGAGETQYF. The DNA for the CDR3 is TGTGCCAGCTCGGTGGGAGCAGGAGAGACCCAGTACTTC. The chain is built from TRBV18 and TRBJ2-5; D is possibly TRBD2 (5 bases). CDR1 is KGHSH and CDR2 is LQKENI in the germline V gene. V dropped 6 bases and J dropped 4 bases, with 12 bases sitting between them. This CDR3 region has 13 residues.

The chain has TRBV7-8 and TRBJ2-7, with 8 bases aligning to TRBD1. This CDR3 spans 14 amino acids. The trim removed 1 base at V and 6 bases at J, leaving 5 bases unmatched. The V gene's germline CDR1 is SGHVS and CDR2 FQNEAQ. CDR3 protein: CASSLGTGFFEQYV. The CDR3 DNA reads as TGTGCCAGCAGCTTAGGGACAGGGTTTTTCGAGCAGTACGTC.

The genes are TRBV3-1 (or the pseudogene TRBV3-2) and TRBJ2-2; D is unresolved. CDR3 length: 13 amino acids. Trimming pared 4 bases from V and 8 bases from J, leaving 11 bases between. The germline V gene encodes CDR1 LGHDT and CDR2 YNNKEL (reference sequence). The CDR3 region has the DNA TGTGCCAGCAGCCCCCGAGAGCGAGGGGAGCTGTTTTTT. This codes for CASSPRERGELFF.